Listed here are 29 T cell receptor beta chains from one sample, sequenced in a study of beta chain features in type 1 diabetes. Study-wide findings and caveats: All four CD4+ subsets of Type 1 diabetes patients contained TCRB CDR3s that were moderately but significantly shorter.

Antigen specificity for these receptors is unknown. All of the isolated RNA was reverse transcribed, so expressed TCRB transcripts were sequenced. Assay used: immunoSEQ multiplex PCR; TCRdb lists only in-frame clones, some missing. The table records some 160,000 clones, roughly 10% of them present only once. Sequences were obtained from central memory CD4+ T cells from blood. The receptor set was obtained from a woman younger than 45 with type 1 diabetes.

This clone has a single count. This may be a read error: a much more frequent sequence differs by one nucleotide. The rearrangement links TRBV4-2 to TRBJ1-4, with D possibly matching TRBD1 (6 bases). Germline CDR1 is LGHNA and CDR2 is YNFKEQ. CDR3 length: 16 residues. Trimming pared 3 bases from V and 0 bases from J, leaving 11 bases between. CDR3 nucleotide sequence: TGTGCCAGCAGCCACCCCACAGGGTCAACTAATGAAAAACTGTTTTTT. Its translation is CASSHPTGSTNEKLFF.

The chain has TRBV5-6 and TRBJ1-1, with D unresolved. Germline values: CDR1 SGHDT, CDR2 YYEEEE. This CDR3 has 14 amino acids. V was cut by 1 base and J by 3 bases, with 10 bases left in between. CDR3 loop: CASSLTGRDTEAFF. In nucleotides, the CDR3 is TGTGCCAGCAGCTTGACGGGGAGGGACACTGAAGCTTTCTTT.

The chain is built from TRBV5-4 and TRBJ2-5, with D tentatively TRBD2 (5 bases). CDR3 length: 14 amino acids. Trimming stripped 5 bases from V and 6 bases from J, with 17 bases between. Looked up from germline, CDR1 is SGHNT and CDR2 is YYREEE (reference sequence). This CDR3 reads CASSLDIGGKTQYF. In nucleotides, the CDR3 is TGTGCCAGCAGTCTCGACATTGGAGGCAAGACCCAGTACTTC.

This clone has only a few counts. CDR3 region: CASTPTAGDRGIYEQYF. Here the CDR3 DNA reads TGTGCCAGTACCCCAACGGCCGGGGACAGGGGAATTTACGAGCAGTACTTC. This chain joins TRBV19 and TRBJ2-7; 10 nucleotides agree with TRBD1. The length of the CDR3 is 17 residues. CDR1 is LNHDA, CDR2 SQIVND, per germline (reference sequence). The V gene end was trimmed by 7 bases and the J gene end by 4 bases; junction bases not matched to a gene: 16.

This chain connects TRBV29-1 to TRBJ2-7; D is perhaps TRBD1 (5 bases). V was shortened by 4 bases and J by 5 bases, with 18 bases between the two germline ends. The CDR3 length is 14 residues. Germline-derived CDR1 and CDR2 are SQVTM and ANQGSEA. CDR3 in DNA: TGCAGCGTTGCACTAAGGCAGGGAACCGACGAGCAGTACTTC. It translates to CSVALRQGTDEQYF.

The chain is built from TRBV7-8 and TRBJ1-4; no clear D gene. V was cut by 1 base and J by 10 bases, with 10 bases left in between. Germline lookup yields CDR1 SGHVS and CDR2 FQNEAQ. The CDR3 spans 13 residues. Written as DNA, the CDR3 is TGTGCCAGCAGCTTAGTTCGTTCGGGAAAACTGTTTTTT. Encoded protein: CASSLVRSGKLFF.

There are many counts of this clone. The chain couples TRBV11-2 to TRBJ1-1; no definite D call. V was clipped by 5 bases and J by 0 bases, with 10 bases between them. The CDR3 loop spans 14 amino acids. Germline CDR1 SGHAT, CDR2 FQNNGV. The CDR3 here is CASSTPGMNTEAFF. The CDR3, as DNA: TGTGCCAGCAGCACCCCCGGTATGAACACTGAAGCTTTCTTT.

The CDR3 loop reads CASSEGTSGGSYEQYF. The CDR3 coding sequence is TGTGCCAGCAGCGAGGGGACTAGCGGGGGTTCCTACGAGCAGTACTTC. This chain uses TRBV9 with TRBJ2-7, with 14 bases aligning to TRBD2. V lost 3 bases to trimming and J lost 1 base; unmatched junction nucleotides: 3. The CDR3 is 16 amino acids. Looked up from germline, CDR1 is SGDLS and CDR2 is YYNGEE.

CDR3 amino acids: CASSPSLSGHFTTDTQYF. The CDR3 coding sequence is TGTGCCAGCTCACCGTCTCTCTCGGGACACTTTACCACAGATACGCAGTATTTT. V and J are TRBV18 and TRBJ2-3; maybe TRBD1 (6 bases). The CDR3 is 18 residues long. V lost 3 bases, J lost 2 bases, and 21 bases lay in between. The V gene's germline CDR1 is KGHSH and CDR2 LQKENI.

The CDR3 sequence: CSALRQGQWAFF. The CDR3 nucleotides are TGCAGCGCCCTTAGACAGGGACAATGGGCTTTCTTT. The gene calls are TRBV29-1 and TRBJ1-1; 7 bases are a match to TRBD1. The CDR3 has 12 amino acids. Per the germline V gene, CDR1 is SQVTM and CDR2 is ANQGSEA. The V segment lost 7 bases and the J segment 11 bases; nucleotides outside the gene matches: 13.

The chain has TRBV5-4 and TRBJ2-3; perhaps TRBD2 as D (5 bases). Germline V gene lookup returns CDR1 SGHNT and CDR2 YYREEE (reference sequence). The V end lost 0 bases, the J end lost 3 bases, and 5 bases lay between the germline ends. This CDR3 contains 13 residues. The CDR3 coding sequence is TGTGCCAGCAGCTTGGAGCGGACAGATACGCAGTATTTT. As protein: CASSLERTDTQYF.

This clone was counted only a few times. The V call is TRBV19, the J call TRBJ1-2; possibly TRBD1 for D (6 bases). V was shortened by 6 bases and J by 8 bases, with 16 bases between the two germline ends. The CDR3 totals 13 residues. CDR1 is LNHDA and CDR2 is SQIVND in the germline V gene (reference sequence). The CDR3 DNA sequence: TGTGCCAGTAGCGGCAGGGGAGGGAGCGGCTACACCTTC. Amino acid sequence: CASSGRGGSGYTF.

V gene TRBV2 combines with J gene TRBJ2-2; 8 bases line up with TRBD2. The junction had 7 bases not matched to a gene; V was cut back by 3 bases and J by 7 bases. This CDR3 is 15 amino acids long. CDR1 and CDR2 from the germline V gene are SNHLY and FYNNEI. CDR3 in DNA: TGTGCCAGCAGTGACAGCGGGAGCAAGGTCGGGGAGCTGTTTTTT. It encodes CASSDSGSKVGELFF.

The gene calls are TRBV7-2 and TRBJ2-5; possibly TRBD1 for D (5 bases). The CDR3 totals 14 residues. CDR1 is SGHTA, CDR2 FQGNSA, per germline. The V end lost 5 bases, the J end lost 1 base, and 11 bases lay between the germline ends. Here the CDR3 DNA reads TGTGCCAGCAGCCCCGACAGATCCCAAGAGACCCAGTACTTC. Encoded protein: CASSPDRSQETQYF.

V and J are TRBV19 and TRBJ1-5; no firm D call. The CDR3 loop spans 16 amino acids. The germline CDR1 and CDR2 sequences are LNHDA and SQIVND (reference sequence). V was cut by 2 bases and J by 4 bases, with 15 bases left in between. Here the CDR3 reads CASSIREGGSNQPQHF. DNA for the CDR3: TGTGCCAGTAGTATAAGGGAGGGAGGATCAAATCAGCCCCAGCATTTT. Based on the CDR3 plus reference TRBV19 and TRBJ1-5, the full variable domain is DGGITQSPKYLFRKEGQNVTLSCEQNLNHDAMYWYRQDPGQGLRLIYYSQIVNDFQKGDIAEGYSVSREKKESFPLTVTSAQKNPTAFYLCASSIREGGSNQPQHFGDGTRLSIL.

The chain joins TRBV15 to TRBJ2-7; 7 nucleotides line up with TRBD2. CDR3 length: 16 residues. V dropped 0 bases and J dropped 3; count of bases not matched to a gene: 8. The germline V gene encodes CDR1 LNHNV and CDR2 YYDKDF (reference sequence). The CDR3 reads CATSRERAGVVYEQYF. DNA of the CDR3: TGTGCCACCAGCAGAGAACGGGCGGGAGTAGTCTACGAGCAGTACTTC.

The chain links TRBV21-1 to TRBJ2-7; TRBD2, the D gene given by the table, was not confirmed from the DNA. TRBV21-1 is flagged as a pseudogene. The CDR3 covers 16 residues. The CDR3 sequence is CASSNRSGRASYEQYF. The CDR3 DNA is TGTGCCAGCAGCAACCGGAGCGGGAGGGCCTCCTACGAGCAGTACTTC.

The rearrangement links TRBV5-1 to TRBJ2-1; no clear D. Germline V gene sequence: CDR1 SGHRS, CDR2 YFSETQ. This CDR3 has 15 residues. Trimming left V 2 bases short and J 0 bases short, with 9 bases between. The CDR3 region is CASSFSSGSYNEQFF. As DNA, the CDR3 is TGCGCCAGCAGCTTTTCCAGTGGCTCCTACAATGAGCAGTTCTTC.

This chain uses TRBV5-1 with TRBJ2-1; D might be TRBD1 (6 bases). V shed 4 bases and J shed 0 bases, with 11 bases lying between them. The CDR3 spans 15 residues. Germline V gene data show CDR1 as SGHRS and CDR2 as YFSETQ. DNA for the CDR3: TGCGCCAGCAGCAGGGACACGCGCTCCTACAATGAGCAGTTCTTC. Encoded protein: CASSRDTRSYNEQFF.

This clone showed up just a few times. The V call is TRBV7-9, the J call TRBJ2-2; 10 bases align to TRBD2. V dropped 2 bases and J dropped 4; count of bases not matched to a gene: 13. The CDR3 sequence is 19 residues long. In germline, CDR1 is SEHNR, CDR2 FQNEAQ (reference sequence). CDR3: CASSLNSGLAGVFTGELFF. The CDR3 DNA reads TGTGCCAGCAGCTTAAACTCCGGGCTAGCGGGAGTATTCACCGGGGAGCTGTTTTTT.

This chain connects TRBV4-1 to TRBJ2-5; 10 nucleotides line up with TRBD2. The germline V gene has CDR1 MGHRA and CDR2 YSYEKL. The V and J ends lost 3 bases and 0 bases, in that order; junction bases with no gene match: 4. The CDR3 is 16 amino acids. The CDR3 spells CASSHSSGRYQETQYF. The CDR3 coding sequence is TGCGCCAGCAGCCACAGTAGCGGGAGGTACCAAGAGACCCAGTACTTC.

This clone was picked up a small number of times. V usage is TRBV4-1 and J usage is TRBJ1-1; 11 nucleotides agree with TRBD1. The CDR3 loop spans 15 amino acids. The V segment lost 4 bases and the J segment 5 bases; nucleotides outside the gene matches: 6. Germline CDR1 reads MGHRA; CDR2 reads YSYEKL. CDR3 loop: CASSPWTGGRTEAFF. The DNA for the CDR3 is TGCGCCAGCAGCCCTTGGACAGGGGGCCGTACTGAAGCTTTCTTT.

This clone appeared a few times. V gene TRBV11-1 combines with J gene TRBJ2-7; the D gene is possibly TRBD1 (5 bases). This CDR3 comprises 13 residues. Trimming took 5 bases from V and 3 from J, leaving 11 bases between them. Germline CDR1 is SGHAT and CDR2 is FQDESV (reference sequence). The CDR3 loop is CASSPVDSYEQYF. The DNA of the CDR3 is TGTGCCAGCAGCCCCGTTGACAGCTACGAGCAGTACTTC. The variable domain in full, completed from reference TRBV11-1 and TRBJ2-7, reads EAEVAQSPRYKITEKSQAVAFWCDPISGHATLYWYRQILGQGPELLVQFQDESVVDDSQLPKDRFSAERLKGVDSTLKIQPAELGDSAMYLCASSPVDSYEQYFGPGTRLTVT.

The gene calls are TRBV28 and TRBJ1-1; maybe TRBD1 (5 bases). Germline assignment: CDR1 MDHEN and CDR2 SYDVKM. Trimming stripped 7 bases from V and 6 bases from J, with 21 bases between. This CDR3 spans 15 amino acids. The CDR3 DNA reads TGTGCCAGCACGACAGCCGCTCGGATAGGCCCTGAAGCTTTCTTT. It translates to CASTTAARIGPEAFF.

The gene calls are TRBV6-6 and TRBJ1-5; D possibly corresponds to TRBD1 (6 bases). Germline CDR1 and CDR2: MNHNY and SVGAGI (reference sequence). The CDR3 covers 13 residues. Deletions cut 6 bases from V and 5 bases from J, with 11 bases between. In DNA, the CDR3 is TGTGCCAGCAGCCCAGGGGTTGATCAGCCCCAGCATTTT. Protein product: CASSPGVDQPQHF.

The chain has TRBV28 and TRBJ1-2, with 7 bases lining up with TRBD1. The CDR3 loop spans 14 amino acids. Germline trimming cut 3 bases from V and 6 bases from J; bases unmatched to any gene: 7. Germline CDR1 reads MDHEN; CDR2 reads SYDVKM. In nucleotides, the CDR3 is TGTGCCAGCAGTTTCGACAGGGATTGGGATGGCTACACCTTC. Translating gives CASSFDRDWDGYTF.

CDR3 in DNA: TGTGCCAGCAGCCCGACAGGTTCCTATGGCTACACCTTC. It is translated as CASSPTGSYGYTF. V usage is TRBV7-2 and J usage is TRBJ1-2; TRBD1 is a possible D gene (6 bases). Trimming cost V 5 bases and J 4 bases, with 11 bases left between them. Per germline, CDR1 SGHTA and CDR2 FQGNSA. The CDR3 totals 13 residues. The variable domain in full, completed from reference TRBV7-2 and TRBJ1-2, reads GAGVSQSPSNKVTEKGKDVELRCDPISGHTALYWYRQSLGQGLEFLIYFQGNSAPDKSGLPSDRFSAERTGGSVSTLTIQRTQQEDSAVYLCASSPTGSYGYTFGSGTRLTVV.

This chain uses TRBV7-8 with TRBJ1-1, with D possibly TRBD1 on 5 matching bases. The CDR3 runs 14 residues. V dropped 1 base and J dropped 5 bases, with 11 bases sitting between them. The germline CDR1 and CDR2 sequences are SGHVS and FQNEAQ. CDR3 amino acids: CASSLGQGKTEAFF. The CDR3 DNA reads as TGTGCCAGCAGCTTAGGGCAGGGTAAAACTGAAGCTTTCTTT. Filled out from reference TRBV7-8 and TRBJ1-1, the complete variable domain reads GAGVSQSPRYKVAKRGQDVALRCDPISGHVSLFWYQQALGQGPEFLTYFQNEAQLDKSGLPSDRFFAERPEGSVSTLKIQRTQQEDSAVYLCASSLGQGKTEAFFGQGTRLTVV.

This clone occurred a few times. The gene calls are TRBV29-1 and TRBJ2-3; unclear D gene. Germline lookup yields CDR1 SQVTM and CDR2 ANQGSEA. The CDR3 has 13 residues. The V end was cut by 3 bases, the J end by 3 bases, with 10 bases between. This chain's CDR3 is CSVDPKLTDTQYF. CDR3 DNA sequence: TGCAGCGTTGACCCCAAGCTTACAGATACGCAGTATTTT.